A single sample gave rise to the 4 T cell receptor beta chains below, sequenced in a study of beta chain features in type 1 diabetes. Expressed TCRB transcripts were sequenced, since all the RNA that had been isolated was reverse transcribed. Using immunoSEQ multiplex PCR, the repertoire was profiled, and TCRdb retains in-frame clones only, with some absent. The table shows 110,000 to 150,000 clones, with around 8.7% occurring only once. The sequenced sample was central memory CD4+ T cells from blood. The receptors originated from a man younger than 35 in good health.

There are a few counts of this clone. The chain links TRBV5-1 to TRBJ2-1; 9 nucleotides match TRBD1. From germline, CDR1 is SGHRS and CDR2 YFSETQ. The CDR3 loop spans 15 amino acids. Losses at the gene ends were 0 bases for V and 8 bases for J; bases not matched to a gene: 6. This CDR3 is CASSLGDRVRDEQFF. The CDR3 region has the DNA TGCGCCAGCAGCTTGGGGGACAGGGTTCGAGATGAGCAGTTCTTC.

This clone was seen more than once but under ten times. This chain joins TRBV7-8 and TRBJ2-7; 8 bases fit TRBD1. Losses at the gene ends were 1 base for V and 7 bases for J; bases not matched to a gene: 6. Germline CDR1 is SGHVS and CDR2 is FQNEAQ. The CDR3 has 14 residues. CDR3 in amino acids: CASSLVQGAGEQYF. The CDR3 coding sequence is TGTGCCAGCAGCTTAGTCCAGGGGGCGGGGGAGCAGTACTTC.

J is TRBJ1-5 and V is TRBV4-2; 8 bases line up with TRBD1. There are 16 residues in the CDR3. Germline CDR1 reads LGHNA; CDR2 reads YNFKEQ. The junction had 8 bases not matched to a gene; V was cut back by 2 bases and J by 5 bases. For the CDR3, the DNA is TGTGCCAGCAGCCAACTTACAGGGGGATTATATCAGCCCCAGCATTTT. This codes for CASSQLTGGLYQPQHF.

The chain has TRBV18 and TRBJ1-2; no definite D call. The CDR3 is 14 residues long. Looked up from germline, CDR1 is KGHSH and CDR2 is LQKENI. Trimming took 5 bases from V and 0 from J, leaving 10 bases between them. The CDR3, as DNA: TGTGCCAGCTCATATACAACCTCTAACTATGGCTACACCTTC. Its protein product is CASSYTTSNYGYTF.